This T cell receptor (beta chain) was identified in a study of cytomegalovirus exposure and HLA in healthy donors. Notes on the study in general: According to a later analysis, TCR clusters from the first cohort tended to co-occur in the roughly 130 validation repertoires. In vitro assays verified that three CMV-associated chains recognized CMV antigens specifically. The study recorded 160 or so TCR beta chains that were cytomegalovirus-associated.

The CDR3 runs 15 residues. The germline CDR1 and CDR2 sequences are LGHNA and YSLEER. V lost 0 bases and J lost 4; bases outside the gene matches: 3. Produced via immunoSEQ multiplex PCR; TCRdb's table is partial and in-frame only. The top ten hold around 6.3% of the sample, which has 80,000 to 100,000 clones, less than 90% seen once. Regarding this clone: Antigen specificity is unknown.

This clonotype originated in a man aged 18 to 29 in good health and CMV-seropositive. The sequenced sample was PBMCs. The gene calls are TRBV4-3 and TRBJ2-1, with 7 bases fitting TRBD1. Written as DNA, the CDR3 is TGCGCCAGCAGCCAAGATGGGGACAGTTACAATGAGCAGTTCTTC. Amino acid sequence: CASSQDGDSYNEQFF.